The 28 T cell receptor beta chains presented below share a single source sample, sequenced in a study of cytomegalovirus exposure and HLA in healthy donors. Amplification used 60 Vbeta primers and 13 Jbeta primers. The protocol was immunoSEQ multiplex PCR, while the TCRdb copy is restricted to in-frame clones and leaves out a portion. The sample has 100,000 to 120,000 clones; nearly 80% are singletons. Sequencing used PBMCs. The receptors stem from a woman younger than 45 in good health and CMV-seronegative.

The sample holds a few counts of this clone. Additional DNA sequences in this sample encode the identical CDR3. The chain is built from TRBV10-3 and TRBJ1-1; 11 bases match TRBD1. This CDR3 spans 14 amino acids. CDR1 is ENHRY, CDR2 SYGVKD, per germline. The CDR3 loop reads CATGQGDWRTEAFF. DNA of the CDR3: TGTGCTACGGGACAGGGGGATTGGAGGACTGAAGCTTTCTTT.

This chain joins TRBV6-1 and TRBJ1-6; no definite D call. Germline CDR1 is MNHNS and CDR2 is SASEGT. This CDR3 has 13 amino acids. V was clipped by 7 bases and J by 6 bases, with 10 bases between them. The CDR3 region is CASIAQSNSPLHF. In DNA, the CDR3 is TGTGCCAGCATTGCACAGTCTAATTCACCCCTCCACTTT.

There are a few counts of this clone. The gene calls are TRBV28 and TRBJ2-1; 11 nucleotides line up with TRBD1. CDR3 length: 16 amino acids. The trim removed 6 bases at V and 6 bases at J, leaving 10 bases unmatched. Germline V CDR1 and CDR2: MDHEN, SYDVKM. CDR3 amino acids: CASRHHRDRGINEQFF. DNA for the CDR3: TGTGCCAGCAGGCACCATCGGGACAGGGGGATCAATGAGCAGTTCTTC.

Comments on this clone: A read error may produce the germline difference seen at one junction end. The genes are TRBV7-7 and TRBJ2-1; 9 nucleotides agree with TRBD2. Germline-derived CDR1 and CDR2 are SSHAT and FNYEAQ (reference sequence). The CDR3 runs to 17 residues. The CDR3 sequence: CASSLDLSSGINNEQFF. In nucleotides, the CDR3 is TGTGCTAGCAGCTTAGATCTGTCTAGCGGGATCAACAATGAGCAGTTCTTC.

V and J are TRBV15 and TRBJ2-7; D perhaps matches TRBD2 (5 bases). The V and J ends lost 2 bases and 0 bases respectively, with 11 bases between them. From germline, CDR1 is LNHNV and CDR2 YYDKDF (reference sequence). The CDR3 runs to 15 residues. The DNA for the CDR3 is TGTGCCACCAGCAGAAGAGGCGGAGGCTCCTACGAGCAGTACTTC. It encodes CATSRRGGGSYEQYF.

The chain combines TRBV7-9 with TRBJ2-7; D remains unclear. V lost 6 bases and J 1 base, leaving 10 bases between the germline ends. Germline-derived CDR1 and CDR2 are SEHNR and FQNEAQ (reference sequence). The CDR3 spans 13 residues. CDR3 sequence reads: CASSFPTSYEQYF. CDR3 in DNA: TGTGCCAGCAGTTTTCCGACTTCCTACGAGCAGTACTTC.

V usage is TRBV7-2 and J usage is TRBJ2-6; no clear D. This CDR3 comprises 15 residues. V was trimmed by 2 bases and J by 4 bases, leaving 9 bases between them. Germline V gene sequence: CDR1 SGHTA, CDR2 FQGNSA. The DNA for the CDR3 is TGTGCCAGCAGCTTATGGCCTTGGGGGGCCAACGTCCTGACTTTC. Amino acids: CASSLWPWGANVLTF.

This chain connects TRBV7-2 to TRBJ1-5; perhaps TRBD1 as D (6 bases). Germline-derived CDR1 and CDR2 are SGHTA and FQGNSA. This CDR3 has 11 amino acids. V lost 1 base and J 11 bases, leaving 6 bases between the germline ends. CDR3 sequence: CASSLEGAQHF. The CDR3 DNA is TGTGCCAGCAGCTTAGAGGGGGCCCAGCATTTT.

V and J are TRBV25-1 and TRBJ2-5, with a tentative D call TRBD2 (6 bases). V lost 6 bases and J 5 bases, leaving 10 bases between the germline ends. This CDR3 region has 12 residues. Looked up from germline, CDR1 is MGHDK and CDR2 is SYGVNS. CDR3 protein: CASSGGLETQYF. CDR3 nucleotides: TGTGCCAGCAGCGGGGGTTTGGAGACCCAGTACTTC.

This clone was observed once. The rearrangement links TRBV19 to TRBJ2-5; D is possibly TRBD2 (5 bases). Trimming left V 6 bases short and J 5 bases short, with 13 bases between. The CDR3 length is 13 residues. Germline-derived CDR1 and CDR2 are LNHDA and SQIVND (reference sequence). The CDR3 nucleotides read TGTGCCAGTAGCCCGTCGGGGTGGGAGACCCAGTACTTC. This sequence encodes CASSPSGWETQYF.

The gene calls are TRBV7-8 and TRBJ1-2, with D possibly matching TRBD1 (5 bases). The V and J ends lost 1 base and 8 bases respectively, with 17 bases between them. From germline, CDR1 is SGHVS and CDR2 FQNEAQ. CDR3 length equals 15 residues. The DNA of the CDR3 is TGTGCCAGCAGCTTAGAGGCGTTGGGGGGTGAAGGCTACACCTTC. This gives the protein CASSLEALGGEGYTF.

In this sample, this clone turned up a few times. This rearrangement joins TRBV30 to TRBJ2-7; unclear D gene. The CDR3 consists of 13 residues. Between the trimmed V and J ends, which lost 4 bases and 3 bases, there was a span of 13 bases. Germline V CDR1 and CDR2: GTSNPN, SVGIG (reference sequence). In DNA, the CDR3 is TGTGCCTGGACCAAGGAAGCGTACTACGAGCAGTACTTC. Its translation: CAWTKEAYYEQYF.

J is TRBJ2-5 and V is TRBV21-1; TRBD1 is the table's D call, not checked against the DNA. TRBV21-1 is annotated as a pseudogene. This CDR3 region has 14 residues. The CDR3 loop reads CASSKAACQETQYF. The CDR3 coding sequence is TGTGCCAGCAGCAAGGCCGCCTGCCAAGAGACCCAGTACTTC.

This chain uses TRBV7-9 with TRBJ2-1; 9 positions agree with TRBD2. The germline CDR1 and CDR2 sequences are SEHNR and FQNEAQ (reference sequence). Germline trimming cut 2 bases from V and 4 bases from J; bases unmatched to any gene: 3. The CDR3 is made up of 15 amino acids. CDR3 in amino acids: CASSLWTSAYNEQFF. In nucleotides, the CDR3 is TGTGCCAGCAGCTTATGGACTAGCGCGTACAATGAGCAGTTCTTC.

J is TRBJ1-1 and V is TRBV7-2; TRBD1 agrees at 8 bases. Germline-derived CDR1 and CDR2 are SGHTA and FQGNSA. V trimming: 7 bases; J trimming: 3 bases; junction bases outside the gene matches: 7. This CDR3 has 14 residues. CDR3 protein: CASMTGVSYTEAFF. In nucleotides, the CDR3 is TGTGCCAGCATGACAGGGGTTTCGTACACTGAAGCTTTCTTT.

V is TRBV28 and J is TRBJ1-2; maybe TRBD1 (5 bases). The CDR3 extends over 13 amino acids. Trimming left V 2 bases short and J 5 bases short, with 9 bases between. Germline loops: CDR1 MDHEN, CDR2 SYDVKM. CDR3 residues: CASSLVGAYGYTF. CDR3 in DNA: TGTGCCAGCAGTTTAGTAGGGGCTTATGGCTACACCTTC.

The chain joins TRBV28 to TRBJ2-7, with 10 bases matching TRBD2. The junction had 9 bases not matched to a gene; V was cut back by 8 bases and J by 5 bases. Looked up from germline, CDR1 is MDHEN and CDR2 is SYDVKM. The CDR3 sequence is 14 residues long. The CDR3: CASGTSGITHEQYF. The CDR3 nucleotides are TGTGCCAGCGGAACTAGCGGGATAACCCACGAGCAGTACTTC.

This clone was found a few times. The V call is TRBV28, the J call TRBJ1-5, with 9 nucleotides matching TRBD1. Trimming took 3 bases from V and 7 from J; bases not matched to a gene: 13. CDR3 length equals 17 residues. Germline V gives CDR1 MDHEN, CDR2 SYDVKM. DNA of the CDR3: TGTGCCAGCAGTTTGGGCGGGACAGGGCGCTCCAGCCAGCCCCAGCATTTT. Protein sequence: CASSLGGTGRSSQPQHF.

The chain combines TRBV6-5 with TRBJ2-2; TRBD1 matches 9 bases. CDR3 length: 14 amino acids. V gave up 7 bases and J gave up 7 bases; unmatched junction bases: 7. Germline CDR1 MNHEY, CDR2 SVGAGI. The CDR3 DNA reads as TGTGCCAGCAACATAGGACAGGGGTACGGGGAGCTGTTTTTT. Translating gives CASNIGQGYGELFF.

In regard to this clone: Other DNA sequences in this specimen translate into the identical CDR3. The chain recombines TRBV9 with TRBJ2-7; 7 bases align to TRBD1. The V segment lost 2 bases and the J segment 0 bases; nucleotides outside the gene matches: 2. In germline, CDR1 is SGDLS, CDR2 YYNGEE. The CDR3 runs 14 residues. The CDR3 is CASSVGTASYEQYF. CDR3 coding DNA: TGTGCCAGCAGCGTTGGGACAGCCTCCTACGAGCAGTACTTC.

This clone appeared once. The chain recombines TRBV7-2 with TRBJ2-7; 7 bases align to TRBD2. Trimming cost V 7 bases and J 1 base; bases outside gene matches: 7. Germline V CDR1 and CDR2: SGHTA, FQGNSA. This CDR3 is built from 14 residues. Here the CDR3 DNA reads TGTGCCAGCACTTCGGGGGGTCTTTCCTACGAGCAGTACTTC. Translated, it gives CASTSGGLSYEQYF.

This sequence joins TRBV11-2 and TRBJ2-1; a weak D match, TRBD2 (5 bases). CDR3 length: 18 amino acids. Germline CDR1 SGHAT, CDR2 FQNNGV. Trimming cost V 0 bases and J 7 bases, with 22 bases left between them. This CDR3 reads CASSLDPVFLARSNEQFF. The CDR3 region has the DNA TGTGCCAGCAGCTTAGATCCAGTTTTCCTAGCTAGGTCGAATGAGCAGTTCTTC.

The rearrangement joins TRBV28 to TRBJ2-7; D call uncertain. The CDR3 totals 12 residues. The germline V gene encodes CDR1 MDHEN and CDR2 SYDVKM. V was pared by 3 bases and J by 2 bases, with 5 bases between. The CDR3, as DNA: TGTGCCAGCAGTTTTGCAGCCTACGAGCAGTACTTC. It yields the protein CASSFAAYEQYF.

This clone appeared a single time. V gene TRBV7-2 combines with J gene TRBJ1-2; 7 nucleotides line up with TRBD1. This CDR3 has 17 residues. The V gene end was trimmed by 3 bases and the J gene end by 2 bases; junction bases not matched to a gene: 12. The germline gives CDR1 SGHTA, CDR2 FQGNSA. The CDR3 loop is CASSLGLAGGLNYGYTF. The CDR3 DNA sequence: TGTGCCAGCAGCTTGGGGCTGGCAGGGGGATTGAACTATGGCTACACCTTC.

This rearrangement joins TRBV6-5 to TRBJ2-3; D remains ambiguous. This CDR3 comprises 14 residues. Germline CDR1 and CDR2: MNHEY and SVGAGI. Deletions cut 0 bases from V and 4 bases from J, with 8 bases between. CDR3: CASSYSDEADTQYF. The CDR3 DNA reads as TGTGCCAGCAGTTACTCGGATGAGGCAGATACGCAGTATTTT.

The rearrangement uses TRBV7-2 and TRBJ2-7; TRBD1 aligns across 9 bases. CDR1 is SGHTA, CDR2 FQGNSA, per germline. The ends lost 2 bases at V and 6 bases at J; junction bases unmatched: 14. CDR3 length equals 17 residues. CDR3 sequence: CASSLKTGGAGYSEQYF. The CDR3 DNA reads as TGTGCCAGCAGCTTAAAAACAGGGGGCGCCGGTTATAGCGAGCAGTACTTC.

Written as DNA, the CDR3 is TGCGCCAGCAGCCCCGGACTAGACACAGATACGCAGTATTTT. Protein: CASSPGLDTDTQYF. The V and J genes are TRBV4-1 and TRBJ2-3; 7 positions match TRBD2. Germline values: CDR1 MGHRA, CDR2 YSYEKL. V gave up 4 bases and J gave up 2 bases; unmatched junction bases: 3. This CDR3 is 14 amino acids long.

This chain uses TRBV7-9 with TRBJ2-2; TRBD1 matches at 7 bases. Unmatched junction bases numbered 6, after V lost 7 bases and J lost 7 bases. CDR3 length: 13 residues. Looked up from germline, CDR1 is SEHNR and CDR2 is FQNEAQ (reference sequence). Written as DNA, the CDR3 is TGTGCCAGCACCCTACAGGGGAACGGGGAGCTGTTTTTT. This codes for CASTLQGNGELFF. Combining the CDR3 with reference TRBV7-9 and TRBJ2-2 gives the whole variable domain DTGVSQNPRHKITKRGQNVTFRCDPISEHNRLYWYRQTLGQGPEFLTYFQNEAQLEKSRLLSDRFSAERPKGSFSTLEIQRTEQGDSAMYLCASTLQGNGELFFGEGSRLTVL.